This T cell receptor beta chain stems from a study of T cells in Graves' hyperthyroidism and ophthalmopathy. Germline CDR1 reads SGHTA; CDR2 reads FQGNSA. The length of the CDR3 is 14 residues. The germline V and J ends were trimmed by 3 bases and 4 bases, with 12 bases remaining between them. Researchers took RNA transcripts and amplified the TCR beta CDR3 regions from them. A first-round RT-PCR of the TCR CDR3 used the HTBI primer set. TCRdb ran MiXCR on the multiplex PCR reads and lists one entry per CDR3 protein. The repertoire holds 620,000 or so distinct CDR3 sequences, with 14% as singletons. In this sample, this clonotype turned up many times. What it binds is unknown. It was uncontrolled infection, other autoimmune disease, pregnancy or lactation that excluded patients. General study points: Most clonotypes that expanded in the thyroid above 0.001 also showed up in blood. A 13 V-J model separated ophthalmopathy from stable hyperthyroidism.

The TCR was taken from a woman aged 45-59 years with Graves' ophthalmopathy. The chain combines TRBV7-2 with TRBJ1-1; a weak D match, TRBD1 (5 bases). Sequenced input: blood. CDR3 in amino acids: CASSFRVLGTEAFF. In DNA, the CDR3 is TGTGCCAGCAGCTTCAGGGTTCTGGGCACTGAAGCTTTCTTT.